Described below is a single T cell receptor (beta chain) sequence and its context. As yet, its antigen is unknown. The data originate from a study of blood T cells in healthy people across ages. Study observations and caveats: PBMC samples, being unsorted, prevented any conclusive comparison of naive and antigen-experienced cells.

Primers used in a second PCR of roughly 6 to 11 cycles were a sample-barcoded 5' primer and a J-beta primer mix. Every cDNA was tagged by a template-switch adaptor with 12 random nucleotides. TCRdb called the 5' RACE reads again in MiXCR, with one record for every CDR3 protein. The sample records 700,000 to 850,000 distinct CDR3 sequences, roughly 50% being singletons. From germline, CDR1 is KGHDR and CDR2 SFDVKD. The length of the CDR3 is 17 residues. Unmatched junction bases numbered 6, after V lost 4 bases and J lost 5 bases. The V gene is TRBV24-1, the J gene TRBJ2-2; 13 bases line up with TRBD2. This clonotype was obtained from a man older than 75 in good health. Sample: blood. CDR3 loop: CATSDWTSGSLTGELFF. CDR3 coding DNA: TGTGCCACCAGTGACTGGACTAGCGGGAGCCTTACCGGGGAGCTGTTTTTT.